The sequence of this T cell receptor beta chain was determined in a study of T-cell memory formation after mild COVID-19. One entry per CDR3 protein results from TCRdb running MiXCR on the 5' RACE reads. The table has about 400,000 distinct CDR3 sequences, 20% to 30% seen once; the top ten hold 13%. This clonotype was seen repeatedly, ten times or more. The CDR3 is made up of 20 amino acids. The junction had 21 bases not matched to a gene; V was cut back by 2 bases and J by 6 bases. The V gene's germline CDR1 is LGHNA and CDR2 YSLEER. The rearrangement joins TRBV4-3 to TRBJ2-1; 8 positions match TRBD2. This TCR derives from an adult woman who had mild COVID-19 (a few samples of this study predate the infection). Cell type and time point are not known. Sequencing used PBMCs or a T cell subset sorted from them (not recorded which). In nucleotides, the CDR3 is TGCGCCAGCAGCCAACGCCTTCTAGCGGGTTCGCGGACCGGGGGCAATGAGCAGTTCTTC. This sequence encodes CASSQRLLAGSRTGGNEQFF.